What follows are 9 T cell receptor beta chains derived from one specimen sequenced in a study of Ad26.COV2.S vaccination and SARS-CoV-2 variants. Clones were sequenced by immunoSEQ multiplex PCR, and TCRdb holds only the in-frame ones, with some missing. Of fewer than 300,000 clones listed, around 87% were seen once; the top ten hold around 3%. Treatment here: approximately 18 received Ad26.COV2.S at low or high dose, single or two shots; about 5 received placebo; per-sample allocation not given. The study sampled participants on day 63 after the first vaccine or placebo injection. The specimen was peripheral blood, collected in a trial of Ad26.COV2.S vaccine versus placebo. The receptor source for this set is a person aged 18-60 years who received the Ad26.COV2.S COVID-19 vaccine or a placebo.

This sequence joins TRBV6-6 and TRBJ1-1; unclear D gene. The CDR3 spans 16 residues. Trimming stripped 4 bases from V and 4 bases from J, with 19 bases between. CDR1 and CDR2 (germline): MNHNY, SVGAGI (reference sequence). CDR3 DNA sequence: TGTGCCAGCAGTTTCCCTTGGGGTCGGGGTGTCACTGAAGCTTTCTTT. Amino acids: CASSFPWGRGVTEAFF.

The rearrangement joins TRBV19 to TRBJ1-1; D unresolved. Between the trimmed V and J ends, which lost 7 bases and 5 bases, there was a span of 17 bases. Per germline, CDR1 LNHDA and CDR2 SQIVND (reference sequence). The CDR3 totals 14 residues. The CDR3 sequence is CASKFGGVGTEAFF. The CDR3 DNA follows: TGTGCCAGTAAATTTGGCGGGGTTGGGACTGAAGCTTTCTTT.

V usage is TRBV2 and J usage is TRBJ1-6, with a weak D call TRBD1 (6 bases). Germline V gives CDR1 SNHLY, CDR2 FYNNEI. The CDR3 loop spans 15 amino acids. Trimming pared 5 bases from V and 6 bases from J, leaving 14 bases between. The CDR3 is CASSSQGVRNSPLHF. CDR3 sequence (DNA): TGTGCCAGCAGTTCACAGGGCGTCCGTAATTCACCCCTCCACTTT.

The V call is TRBV5-6, the J call TRBJ1-4; 9 bases match TRBD1. The CDR3 is made up of 17 amino acids. Germline V gene data show CDR1 as SGHDT and CDR2 as YYEEEE. With 4 bases clipped from V and 0 bases from J, the junction kept 7 bases outside the gene matches. In DNA form, the CDR3 reads TGTGCCAGCAGCGTGGACAGGGGATTTGCAACTAATGAAAAACTGTTTTTT. Residues: CASSVDRGFATNEKLFF.

This chain connects TRBV5-1 to TRBJ2-1; D call uncertain. Germline assignment: CDR1 SGHRS and CDR2 YFSETQ. The CDR3 contains 13 residues. The V gene lost 2 bases and the J gene lost 3 bases, with 6 bases spanning the gap. The CDR3 sequence: CASSFESYNEQFF. DNA for the CDR3: TGCGCCAGCAGCTTTGAGAGCTACAATGAGCAGTTCTTC.

J is TRBJ2-1 and V is TRBV28, with TRBD2 matching over 9 bases. The CDR3 runs 16 residues. Germline assignment: CDR1 MDHEN and CDR2 SYDVKM. Unmatched junction bases numbered 8, after V lost 2 bases and J lost 6 bases. The CDR3 protein is CASSLSGGRGFNEQFF. CDR3 coding DNA: TGTGCCAGCAGTTTAAGTGGCGGGAGGGGGTTCAATGAGCAGTTCTTC.

This clone was observed once. The chain is built from TRBV2 and TRBJ2-1; 8 nucleotides align to TRBD2. The germline V gene encodes CDR1 SNHLY and CDR2 FYNNEI. The CDR3 loop spans 13 amino acids. The J segment lost 6 bases and the V segment lost 11 bases, leaving 9 bases of the junction unmatched. The chain's CDR3 is CAAGLDGPNEQFF. The CDR3 region has the DNA TGTGCCGCGGGACTAGACGGGCCCAATGAGCAGTTCTTC.

This sequence joins TRBV7-2 and TRBJ1-1; no clear D. CDR3 length equals 13 residues. The germline CDR1 and CDR2 sequences are SGHTA and FQGNSA. V shed 3 bases and J shed 2 bases, with 7 bases lying between them. The CDR3 here is CASSFRPNTEAFF. The CDR3 DNA reads as TGTGCCAGCAGCTTCCGGCCCAACACTGAAGCTTTCTTT.

The V and J genes are TRBV20-1 and TRBJ1-1; D not certain. The CDR3 covers 11 residues. V lost 6 bases and J lost 1, with 6 bases in between. The germline V gene has CDR1 DFQATT and CDR2 SNEGSKA (reference sequence). CDR3 loop: CSAQRNTEAFF. CDR3 sequence (DNA): TGCAGTGCCCAACGGAACACTGAAGCTTTCTTT.